Included here is one TCR beta chain sequence, with context. Its specificity is unknown. The data originate from a study of T-cell memory formation after mild COVID-19. TCRdb re-analysed the 5' RACE reads in MiXCR, keeping a single row per CDR3 protein. This sample has under 300,000 distinct CDR3 sequences, with 16% found just once. Findings and limits, study-wide: The study found contracting CD4+ clones mainly in CM and EM and contracting CD8+ clones in EMRA. Among clones peaking at day 37 in the second wave, SARS-CoV-2 specificity remained unconfirmed. Day 15 to 85 contracting clones showed balanced CD4/CD8; later expanders leaned CD4+.

V dropped 0 bases and J dropped 2 bases, with 11 bases sitting between them. The CDR3 extends over 15 amino acids. Germline V lookup: CDR1 DFQATT, CDR2 SNEGSKA (reference sequence). The source is a man aged 18-30 years who had mild COVID-19 (a few samples of this study predate the infection). Cell type and time point are not known. V and J are TRBV20-1 and TRBJ1-5, with D unclear. Sequenced: PBMCs or a T cell subset sorted from them (not recorded which). This chain's CDR3 is CSAREGIQRNQPQHF. DNA for the CDR3: TGCAGTGCTAGAGAGGGGATACAGCGCAATCAGCCCCAGCATTTT.